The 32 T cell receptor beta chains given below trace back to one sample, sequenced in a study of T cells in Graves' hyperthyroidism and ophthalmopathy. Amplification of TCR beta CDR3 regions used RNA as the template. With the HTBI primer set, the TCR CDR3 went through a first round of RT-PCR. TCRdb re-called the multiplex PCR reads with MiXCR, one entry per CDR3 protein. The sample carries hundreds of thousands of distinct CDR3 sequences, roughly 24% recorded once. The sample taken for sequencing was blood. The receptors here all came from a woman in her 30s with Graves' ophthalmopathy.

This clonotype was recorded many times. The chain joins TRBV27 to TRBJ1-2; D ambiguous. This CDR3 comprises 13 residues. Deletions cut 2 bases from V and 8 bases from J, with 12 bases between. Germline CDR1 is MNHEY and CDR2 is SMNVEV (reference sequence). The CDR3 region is CASSLTAGIGYTF. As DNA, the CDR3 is TGTGCCAGCAGTTTAACGGCCGGGATCGGCTACACCTTC.

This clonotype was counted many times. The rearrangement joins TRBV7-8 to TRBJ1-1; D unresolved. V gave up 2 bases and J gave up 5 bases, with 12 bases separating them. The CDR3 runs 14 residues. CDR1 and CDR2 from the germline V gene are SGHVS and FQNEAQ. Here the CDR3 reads CASSLSGSGTEAFF. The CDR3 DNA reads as TGTGCCAGCAGCTTATCCGGGAGTGGGACTGAAGCTTTCTTT.

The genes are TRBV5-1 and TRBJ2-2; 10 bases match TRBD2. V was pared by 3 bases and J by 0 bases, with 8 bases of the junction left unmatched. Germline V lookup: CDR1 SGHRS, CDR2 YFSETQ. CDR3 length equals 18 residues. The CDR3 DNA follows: TGCGCCAGCAGCTCAAAAGCGGGAGGGCTGGCGAACACCGGGGAGCTGTTTTTT. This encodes CASSSKAGGLANTGELFF.

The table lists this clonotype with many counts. CDR3 coding DNA: TGTGCCAGCAGTTTAGGCGGCGAGCAGTACTTC. Translation: CASSLGGEQYF. This chain joins TRBV12-3 or TRBV12-4 and TRBJ2-7; D remains ambiguous. V shed 1 base and J shed 6 bases, with 4 bases lying between them. CDR3 length: 11 amino acids.

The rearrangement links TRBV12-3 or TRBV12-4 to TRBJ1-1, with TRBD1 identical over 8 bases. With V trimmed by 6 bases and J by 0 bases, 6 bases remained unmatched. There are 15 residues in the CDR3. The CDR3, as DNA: TGTGCCAGCAGATCGGACAGGGAGGTGAACACTGAAGCTTTCTTT. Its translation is CASRSDREVNTEAFF.

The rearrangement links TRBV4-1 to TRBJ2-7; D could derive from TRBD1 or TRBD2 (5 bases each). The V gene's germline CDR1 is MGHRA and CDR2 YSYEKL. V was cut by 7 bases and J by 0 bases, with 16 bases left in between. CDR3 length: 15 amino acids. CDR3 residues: CASTQGVGSSYEQYF. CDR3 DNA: TGCGCCAGCACCCAGGGAGTGGGGAGCTCCTACGAGCAGTACTTC.

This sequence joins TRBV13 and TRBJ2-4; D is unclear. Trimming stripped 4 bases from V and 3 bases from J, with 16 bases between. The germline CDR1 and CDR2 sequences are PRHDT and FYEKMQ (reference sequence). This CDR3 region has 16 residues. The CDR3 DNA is TGTGCCAGCAGCTCCCGGCGAGTTTTAGGCAAAAACATTCAGTACTTC. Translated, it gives CASSSRRVLGKNIQYF.

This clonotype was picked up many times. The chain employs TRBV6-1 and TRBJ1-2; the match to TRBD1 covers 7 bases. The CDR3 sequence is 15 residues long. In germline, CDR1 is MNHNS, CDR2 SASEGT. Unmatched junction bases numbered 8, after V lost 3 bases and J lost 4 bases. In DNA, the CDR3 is TGTGCCAGCAGTGACCTAGGACAGGACTTCTATGGCTACACCTTC. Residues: CASSDLGQDFYGYTF.

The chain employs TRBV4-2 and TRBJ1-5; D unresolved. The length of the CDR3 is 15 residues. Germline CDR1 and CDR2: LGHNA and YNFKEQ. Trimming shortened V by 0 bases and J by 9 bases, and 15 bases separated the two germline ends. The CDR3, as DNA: TGTGCCAGCAGCCAAGATCTATACGGGGTCTGGCCCCAGCATTTT. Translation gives CASSQDLYGVWPQHF.

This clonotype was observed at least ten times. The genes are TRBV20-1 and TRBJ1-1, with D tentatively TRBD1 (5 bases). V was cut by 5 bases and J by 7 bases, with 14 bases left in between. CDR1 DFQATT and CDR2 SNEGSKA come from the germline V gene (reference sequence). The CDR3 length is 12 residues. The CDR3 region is CSARRGGSEAFF. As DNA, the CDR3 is TGCAGTGCTCGCCGGGGGGGGAGTGAAGCTTTCTTT.

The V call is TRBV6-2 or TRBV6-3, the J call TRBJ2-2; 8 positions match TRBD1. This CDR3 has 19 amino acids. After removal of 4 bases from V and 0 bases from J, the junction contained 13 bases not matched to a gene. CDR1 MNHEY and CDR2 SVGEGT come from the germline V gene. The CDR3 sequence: CASSFSRRGRGSNTGELFF. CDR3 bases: TGTGCCAGCAGTTTCTCCCGCAGGGGGCGCGGCTCGAACACCGGGGAGCTGTTTTTT.

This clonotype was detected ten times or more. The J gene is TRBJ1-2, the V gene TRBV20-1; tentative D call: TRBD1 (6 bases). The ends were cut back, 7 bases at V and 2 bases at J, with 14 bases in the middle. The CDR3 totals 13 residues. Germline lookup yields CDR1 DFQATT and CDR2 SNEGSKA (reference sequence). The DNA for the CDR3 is TGCAGTGGGATGGACAGCCTAAACTATGGCTACACCTTC. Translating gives CSGMDSLNYGYTF.

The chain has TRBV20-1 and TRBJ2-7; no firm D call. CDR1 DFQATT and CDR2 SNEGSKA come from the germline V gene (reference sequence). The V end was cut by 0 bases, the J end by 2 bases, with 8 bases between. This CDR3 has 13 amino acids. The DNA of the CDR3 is TGCAGTGCTAGAGAAAGCCAGCCCTACGAGCAGTACTTC. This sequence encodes CSARESQPYEQYF.

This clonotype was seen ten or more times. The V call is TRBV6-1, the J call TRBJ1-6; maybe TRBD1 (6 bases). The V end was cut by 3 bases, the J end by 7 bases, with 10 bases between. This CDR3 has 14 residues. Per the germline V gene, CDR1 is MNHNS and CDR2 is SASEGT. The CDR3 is CASSDLQGNSPLHF. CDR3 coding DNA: TGTGCCAGCAGTGATCTCCAGGGGAATTCACCCCTCCACTTT.

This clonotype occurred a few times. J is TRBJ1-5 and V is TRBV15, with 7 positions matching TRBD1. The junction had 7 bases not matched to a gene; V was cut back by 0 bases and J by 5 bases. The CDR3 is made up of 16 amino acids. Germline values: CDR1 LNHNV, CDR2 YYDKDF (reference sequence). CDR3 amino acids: CATSRDYAGGDQPQHF. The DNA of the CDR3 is TGTGCCACCAGCAGAGATTACGCAGGGGGAGATCAGCCCCAGCATTTT.

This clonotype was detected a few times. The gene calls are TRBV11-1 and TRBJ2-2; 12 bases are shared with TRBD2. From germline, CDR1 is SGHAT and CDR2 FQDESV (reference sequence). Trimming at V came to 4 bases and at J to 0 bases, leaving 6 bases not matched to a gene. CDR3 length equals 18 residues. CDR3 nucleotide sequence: TGTGCCAGCAGCTACAGACTAGCGGGGGATTCGAACACCGGGGAGCTGTTTTTT. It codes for CASSYRLAGDSNTGELFF.

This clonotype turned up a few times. CDR3 nucleotide sequence: TGTGCCAGCAGCTTAGATGTTTGGCGGGCCCCTCGTCGTAGCACAGATACGCAGTATTTT. Its protein is CASSLDVWRAPRRSTDTQYF. The J gene is TRBJ2-3, the V gene TRBV11-2; a possible D gene is TRBD2 (5 bases). This CDR3 region has 20 residues. CDR1 is SGHAT, CDR2 FQNNGV, per germline. V was shortened by 0 bases and J by 0 bases, with 22 bases between the two germline ends.

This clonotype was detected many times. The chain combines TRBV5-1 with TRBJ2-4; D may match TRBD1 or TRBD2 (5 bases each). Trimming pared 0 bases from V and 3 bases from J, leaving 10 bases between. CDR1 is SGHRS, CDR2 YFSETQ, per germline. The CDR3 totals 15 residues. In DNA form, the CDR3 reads TGCGCCAGCAGCTTGGGAGGGGCAGTCAAAAACATTCAGTACTTC. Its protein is CASSLGGAVKNIQYF.

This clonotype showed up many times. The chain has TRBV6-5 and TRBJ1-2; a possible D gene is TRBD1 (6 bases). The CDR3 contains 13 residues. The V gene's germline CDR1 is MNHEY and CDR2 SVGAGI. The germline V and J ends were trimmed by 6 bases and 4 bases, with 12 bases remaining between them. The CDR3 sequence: CASRNGGSYGYTF. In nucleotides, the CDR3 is TGTGCCAGCAGAAACGGGGGCAGCTATGGCTACACCTTC.

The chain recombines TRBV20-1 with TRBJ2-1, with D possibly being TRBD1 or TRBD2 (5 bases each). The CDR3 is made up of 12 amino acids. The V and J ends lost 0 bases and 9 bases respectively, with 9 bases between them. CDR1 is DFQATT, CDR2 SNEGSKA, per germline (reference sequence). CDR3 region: CSARDWDVEQFF. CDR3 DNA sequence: TGCAGTGCTAGAGATTGGGACGTTGAGCAGTTCTTC.

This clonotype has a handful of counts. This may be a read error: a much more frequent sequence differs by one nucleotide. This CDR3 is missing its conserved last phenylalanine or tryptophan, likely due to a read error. CDR3 sequence reads: CASSWGQGSTEAFL. Here the CDR3 DNA reads TGCGCCAGCAGCTGGGGACAGGGTTCCACTGAAGCTTTCTTA. This chain connects TRBV5-1 to TRBJ1-1, with 9 bases that match TRBD1. Trimming cost V 3 bases and J 4 bases; bases outside gene matches: 4. There are 14 residues in the CDR3. The germline CDR1 and CDR2 sequences are SGHRS and YFSETQ.

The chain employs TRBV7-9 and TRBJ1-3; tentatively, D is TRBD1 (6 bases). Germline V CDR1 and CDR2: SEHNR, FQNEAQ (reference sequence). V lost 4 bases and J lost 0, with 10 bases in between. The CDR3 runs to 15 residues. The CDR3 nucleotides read TGTGCCAGCAGCTCCGACAGGAACTCTGGAAACACCATATATTTT. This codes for CASSSDRNSGNTIYF.

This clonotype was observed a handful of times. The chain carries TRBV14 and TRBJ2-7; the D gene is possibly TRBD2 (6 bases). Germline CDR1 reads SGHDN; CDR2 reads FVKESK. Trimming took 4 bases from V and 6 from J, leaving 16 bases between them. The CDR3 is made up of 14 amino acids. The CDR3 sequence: CASSRRVLGGEQYF. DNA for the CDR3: TGTGCCAGCAGCCGGAGGGTCCTCGGGGGCGAGCAGTACTTC.

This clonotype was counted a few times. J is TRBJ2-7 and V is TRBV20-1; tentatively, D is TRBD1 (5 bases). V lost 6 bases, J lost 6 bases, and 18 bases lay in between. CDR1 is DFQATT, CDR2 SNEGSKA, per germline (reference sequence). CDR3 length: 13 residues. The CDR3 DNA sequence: TGCAGTGCCACCTTTGCAAGAAGGGGCGAGCAGTACTTC. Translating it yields CSATFARRGEQYF.

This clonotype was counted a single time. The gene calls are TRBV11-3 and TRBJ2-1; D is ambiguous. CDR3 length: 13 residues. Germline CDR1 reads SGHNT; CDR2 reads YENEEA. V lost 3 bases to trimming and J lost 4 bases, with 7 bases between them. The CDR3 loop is CASSFSQYNEQFF. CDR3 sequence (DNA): TGTGCCAGCAGCTTTTCTCAGTACAATGAGCAGTTCTTC.

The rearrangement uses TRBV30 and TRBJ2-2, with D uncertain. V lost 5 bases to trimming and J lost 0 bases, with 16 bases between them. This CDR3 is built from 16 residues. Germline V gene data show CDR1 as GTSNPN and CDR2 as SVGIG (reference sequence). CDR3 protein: CAWRKTFRPNTGELFF. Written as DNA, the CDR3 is TGTGCCTGGCGAAAGACATTTCGACCGAACACCGGGGAGCTGTTTTTT.

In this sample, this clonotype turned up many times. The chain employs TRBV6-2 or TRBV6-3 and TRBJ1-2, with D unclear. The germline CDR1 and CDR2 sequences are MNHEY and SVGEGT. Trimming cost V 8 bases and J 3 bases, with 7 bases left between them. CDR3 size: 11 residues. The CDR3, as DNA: TGTGCCAGCGGGGAGTACTATGGCTACACCTTC. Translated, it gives CASGEYYGYTF.

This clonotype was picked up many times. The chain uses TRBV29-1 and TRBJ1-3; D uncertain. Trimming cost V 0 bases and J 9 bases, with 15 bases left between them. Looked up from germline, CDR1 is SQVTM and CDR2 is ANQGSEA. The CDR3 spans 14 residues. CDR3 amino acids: CSVEDLTTGRTIYF. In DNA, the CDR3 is TGCAGCGTTGAAGATCTGACCACGGGTCGCACCATATATTTT.

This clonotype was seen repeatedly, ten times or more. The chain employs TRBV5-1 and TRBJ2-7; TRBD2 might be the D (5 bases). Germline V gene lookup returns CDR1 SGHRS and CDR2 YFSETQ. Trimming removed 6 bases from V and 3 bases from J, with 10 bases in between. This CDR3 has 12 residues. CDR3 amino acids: CASNGEGYEQYF. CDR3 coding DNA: TGCGCCAGCAACGGAGAGGGCTACGAGCAGTACTTC.

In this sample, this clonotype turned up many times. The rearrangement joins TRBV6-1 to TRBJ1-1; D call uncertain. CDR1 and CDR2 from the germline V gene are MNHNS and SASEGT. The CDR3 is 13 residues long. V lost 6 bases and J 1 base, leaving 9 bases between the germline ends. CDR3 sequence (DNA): TGTGCCAGCAGGAAGGAGGGGAACACTGAAGCTTTCTTT. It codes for CASRKEGNTEAFF.

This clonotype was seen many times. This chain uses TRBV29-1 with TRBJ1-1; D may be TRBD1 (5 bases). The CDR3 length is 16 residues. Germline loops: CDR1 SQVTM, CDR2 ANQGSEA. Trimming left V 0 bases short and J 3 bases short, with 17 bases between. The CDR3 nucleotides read TGCAGCGTTGAAGATCGCTTAAGGGGAGGGGACACTGAAGCTTTCTTT. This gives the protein CSVEDRLRGGDTEAFF.

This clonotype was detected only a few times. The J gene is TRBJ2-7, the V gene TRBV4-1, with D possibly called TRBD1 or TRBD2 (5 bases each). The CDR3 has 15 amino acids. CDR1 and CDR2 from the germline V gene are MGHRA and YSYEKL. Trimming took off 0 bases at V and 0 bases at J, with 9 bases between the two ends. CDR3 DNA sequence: TGCGCCAGCAGCCAAGAGAGGGGCGCCTCCTACGAGCAGTACTTC. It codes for CASSQERGASYEQYF.